This record concerns one TCR beta chain sequence. The same CDR3 can be traced to other DNA sequences in this sample. The sample is drawn from a study of shared clonotypes between healthy human individuals. Germline CDR1 is SGHTS and CDR2 is YDEGEE. J gave up 0 bases and V 4 bases, and 3 bases lay outside the gene matches. The CDR3 is made up of 15 amino acids. Profiled with immunoSEQ multiplex PCR; TCRdb holds only in-frame clones, not every one. This sample has about 2.4 million clones, with 80% to 95% found just once. The material sequenced was naive CD4+ T cells from PBMCs. The sample's subset: CD45RA+ positively selected. The J gene is TRBJ2-1, the V gene TRBV5-8; 8 positions match TRBD2. The sequence was obtained from a young man in good health. Some clones in this sample may be carry-over from other donors' samples. CDR3 region: CASSLRGGSYNEQFF. The DNA of the CDR3 is TGTGCCAGCAGCCTCCGGGGGGGCTCCTACAATGAGCAGTTCTTC.